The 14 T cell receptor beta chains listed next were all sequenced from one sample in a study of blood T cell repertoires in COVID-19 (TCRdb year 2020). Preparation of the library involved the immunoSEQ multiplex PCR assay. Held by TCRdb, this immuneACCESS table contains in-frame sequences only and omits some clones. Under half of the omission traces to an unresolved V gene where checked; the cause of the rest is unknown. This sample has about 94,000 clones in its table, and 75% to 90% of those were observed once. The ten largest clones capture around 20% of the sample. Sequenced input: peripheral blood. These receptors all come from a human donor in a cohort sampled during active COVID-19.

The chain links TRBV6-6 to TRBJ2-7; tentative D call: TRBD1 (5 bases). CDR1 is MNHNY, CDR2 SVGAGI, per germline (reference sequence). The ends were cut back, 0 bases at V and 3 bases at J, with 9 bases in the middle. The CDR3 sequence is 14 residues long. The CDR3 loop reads CASSYSTVSYEQYF. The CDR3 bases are TGTGCCAGCAGTTACTCGACAGTTAGCTACGAGCAGTACTTC.

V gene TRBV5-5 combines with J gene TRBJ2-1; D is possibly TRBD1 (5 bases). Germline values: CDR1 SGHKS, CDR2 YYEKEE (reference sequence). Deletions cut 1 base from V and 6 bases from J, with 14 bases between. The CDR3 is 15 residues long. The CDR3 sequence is CASSLLPGSVNEQFF. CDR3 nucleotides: TGTGCCAGCAGCTTGTTGCCAGGGTCGGTCAATGAGCAGTTCTTC.

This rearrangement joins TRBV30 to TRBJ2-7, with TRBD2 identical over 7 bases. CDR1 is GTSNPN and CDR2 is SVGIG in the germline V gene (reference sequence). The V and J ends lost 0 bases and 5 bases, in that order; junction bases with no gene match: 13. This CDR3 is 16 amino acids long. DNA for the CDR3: TGTGCCTGGAGTGTTCACAGACTAGCTACGAAACACGAGCAGTACTTC. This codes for CAWSVHRLATKHEQYF.

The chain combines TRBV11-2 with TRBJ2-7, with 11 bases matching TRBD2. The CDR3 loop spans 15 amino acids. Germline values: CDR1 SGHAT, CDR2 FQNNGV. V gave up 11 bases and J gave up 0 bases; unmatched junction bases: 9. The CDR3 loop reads CASGRTSGYSYEQYF. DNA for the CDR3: TGTGCCTCTGGGAGGACTAGCGGGTACTCCTACGAGCAGTACTTC.

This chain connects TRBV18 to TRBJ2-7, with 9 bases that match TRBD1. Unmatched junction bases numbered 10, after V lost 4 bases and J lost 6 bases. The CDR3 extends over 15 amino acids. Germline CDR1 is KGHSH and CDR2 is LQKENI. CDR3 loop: CASSQIPGTGIEQYF. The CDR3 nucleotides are TGTGCCAGCTCACAAATCCCCGGGACAGGGATCGAGCAGTACTTC. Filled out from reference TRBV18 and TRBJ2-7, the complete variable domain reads NAGVMQNPRHLVRRRGQEARLRCSPMKGHSHVYWYRQLPEEGLKFMVYLQKENIIDESGMPKERFSAEFPKEGPSILRIQQVVRGDSAAYFCASSQIPGTGIEQYFGPGTRLTVT.

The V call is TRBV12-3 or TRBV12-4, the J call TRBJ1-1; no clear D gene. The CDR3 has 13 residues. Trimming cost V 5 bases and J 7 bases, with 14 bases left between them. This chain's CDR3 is CASSKLLRGEAFF. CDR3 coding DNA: TGTGCCAGCAGTAAACTTCTACGAGGTGAAGCTTTCTTT.

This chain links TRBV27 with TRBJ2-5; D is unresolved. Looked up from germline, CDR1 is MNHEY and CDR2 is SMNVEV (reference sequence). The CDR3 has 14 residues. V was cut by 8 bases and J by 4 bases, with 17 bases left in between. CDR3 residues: CASRLGLLGETQYF. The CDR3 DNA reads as TGTGCCAGCCGCCTGGGCCTCCTCGGAGAGACCCAGTACTTC.

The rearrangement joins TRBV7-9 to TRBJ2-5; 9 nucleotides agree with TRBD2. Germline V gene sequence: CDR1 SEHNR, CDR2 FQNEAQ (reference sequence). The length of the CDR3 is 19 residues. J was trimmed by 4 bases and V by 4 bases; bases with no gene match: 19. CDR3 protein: CASSSSFRSGRRVGETQYF. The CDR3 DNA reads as TGTGCCAGCAGCTCCTCATTCCGGAGCGGGAGGAGGGTTGGAGAGACCCAGTACTTC.

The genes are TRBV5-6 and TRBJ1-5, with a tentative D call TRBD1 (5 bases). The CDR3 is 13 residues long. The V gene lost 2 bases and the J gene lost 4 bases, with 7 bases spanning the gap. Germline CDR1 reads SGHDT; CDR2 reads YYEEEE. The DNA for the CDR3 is TGTGCCAGCAGCTTCGGGGGAAATCAGCCCCAGCATTTT. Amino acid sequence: CASSFGGNQPQHF.

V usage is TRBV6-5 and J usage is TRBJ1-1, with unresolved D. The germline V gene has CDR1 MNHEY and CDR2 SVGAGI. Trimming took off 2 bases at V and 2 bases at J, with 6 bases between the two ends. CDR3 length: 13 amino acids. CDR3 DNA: TGTGCCAGCAGTTACGGGAGCAACACTGAAGCTTTCTTT. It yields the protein CASSYGSNTEAFF.

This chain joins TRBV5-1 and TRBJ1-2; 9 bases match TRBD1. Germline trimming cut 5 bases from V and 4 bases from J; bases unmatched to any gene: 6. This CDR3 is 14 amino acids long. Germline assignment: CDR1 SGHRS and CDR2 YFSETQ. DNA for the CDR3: TGCGCCAGCAGTCCCGGGACAGGGACCTATGGCTACACCTTC. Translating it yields CASSPGTGTYGYTF.

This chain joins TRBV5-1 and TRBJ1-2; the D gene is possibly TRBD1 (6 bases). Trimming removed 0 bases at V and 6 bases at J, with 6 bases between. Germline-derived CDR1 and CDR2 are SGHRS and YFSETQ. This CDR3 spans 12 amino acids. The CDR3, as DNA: TGCGCCAGCAGCTTGGGGACAGATGGCTACACCTTC. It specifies CASSLGTDGYTF.

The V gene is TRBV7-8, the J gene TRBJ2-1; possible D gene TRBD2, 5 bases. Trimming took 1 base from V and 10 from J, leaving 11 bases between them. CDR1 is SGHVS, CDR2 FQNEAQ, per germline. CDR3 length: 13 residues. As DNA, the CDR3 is TGTGCCAGCAGCTTAGGTGTGAGCGGCGAGCAGTTCTTC. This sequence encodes CASSLGVSGEQFF.

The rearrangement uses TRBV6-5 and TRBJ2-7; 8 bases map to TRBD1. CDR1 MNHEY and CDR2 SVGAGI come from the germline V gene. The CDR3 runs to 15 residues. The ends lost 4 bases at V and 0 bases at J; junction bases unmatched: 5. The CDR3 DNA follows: TGTGCCAGCAGTTTGTCCAGGGGGCGCTCCTACGAGCAGTACTTC. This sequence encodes CASSLSRGRSYEQYF.